The text below deals with one TCR beta chain. Its antigen is not known. The data originate from a study of cytomegalovirus exposure and HLA in healthy donors. Study as a whole: An early data release held 80 million or so unique TCRs from HLA-typed donors. Whole-study results and caveats: Several of the most significant clusters appeared linked to common viral pathogens, based on a later analysis. In a later analysis, V- and J-gene trimming of beta chains associated with a DCLRE1C missense variant, replicated independently.

Donors sampled were nominally healthy, though unrecorded immune exposures were likely. The CDR3 loop spans 16 amino acids. Germline V lookup: CDR1 SGHTA, CDR2 FQGTGA. V was trimmed by 8 bases and J by 3 bases, leaving 22 bases between them. The PCR contained 60 Vbeta and 13 Jbeta primers. Here immunoSEQ multiplex PCR was the method, and the copy in TCRdb shows in-frame clones only, minus some. The profile shows about 100,000 clones, roughly 80% of them singletons. The chain is built from TRBV7-3 and TRBJ1-1, with no clear D. The TCR sequence derives from a man aged 25 to 45 in good health and CMV-seronegative. The sequencing sample was made of PBMCs. The CDR3 spells CASPEGTWIEDTEAFF. CDR3 DNA sequence: TGTGCCAGCCCCGAGGGCACCTGGATCGAGGACACTGAAGCTTTCTTT.